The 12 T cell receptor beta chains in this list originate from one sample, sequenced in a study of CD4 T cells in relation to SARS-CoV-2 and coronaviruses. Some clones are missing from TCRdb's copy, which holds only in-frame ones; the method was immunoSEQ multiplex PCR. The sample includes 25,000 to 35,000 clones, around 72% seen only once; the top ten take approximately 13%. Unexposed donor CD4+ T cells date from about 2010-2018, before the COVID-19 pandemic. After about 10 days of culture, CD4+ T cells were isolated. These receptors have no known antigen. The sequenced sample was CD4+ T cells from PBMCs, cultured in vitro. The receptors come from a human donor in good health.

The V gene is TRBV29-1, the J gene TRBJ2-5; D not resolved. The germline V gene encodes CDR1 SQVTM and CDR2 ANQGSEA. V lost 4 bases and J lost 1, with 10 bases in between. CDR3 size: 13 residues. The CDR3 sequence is CSVGGWGQETQYF. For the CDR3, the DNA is TGCAGCGTTGGCGGCTGGGGCCAAGAGACCCAGTACTTC.

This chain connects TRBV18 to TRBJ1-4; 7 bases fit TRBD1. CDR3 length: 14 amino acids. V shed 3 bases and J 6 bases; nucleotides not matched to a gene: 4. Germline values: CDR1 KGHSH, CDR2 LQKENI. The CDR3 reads CASSPGTVDEKLFF. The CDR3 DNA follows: TGTGCCAGCTCACCTGGGACAGTGGATGAAAAACTGTTTTTT. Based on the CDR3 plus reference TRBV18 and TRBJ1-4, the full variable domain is NAGVMQNPRHLVRRRGQEARLRCSPMKGHSHVYWYRQLPEEGLKFMVYLQKENIIDESGMPKERFSAEFPKEGPSILRIQQVVRGDSAAYFCASSPGTVDEKLFFGSGTQLSVL.

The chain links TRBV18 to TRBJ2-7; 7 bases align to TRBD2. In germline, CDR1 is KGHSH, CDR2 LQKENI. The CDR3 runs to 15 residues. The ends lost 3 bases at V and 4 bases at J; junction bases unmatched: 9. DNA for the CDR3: TGTGCCAGCTCACCGGGGGGGGTCACGACTTACGAGCAGTACTTC. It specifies CASSPGGVTTYEQYF.

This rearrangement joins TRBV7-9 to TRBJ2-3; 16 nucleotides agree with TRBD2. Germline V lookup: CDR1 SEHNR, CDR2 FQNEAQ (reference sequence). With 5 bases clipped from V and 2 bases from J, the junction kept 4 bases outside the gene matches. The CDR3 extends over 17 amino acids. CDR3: CASSPGLAGGPTDTQYF. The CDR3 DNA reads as TGTGCCAGCAGCCCGGGACTAGCGGGGGGGCCCACAGATACGCAGTATTTT.

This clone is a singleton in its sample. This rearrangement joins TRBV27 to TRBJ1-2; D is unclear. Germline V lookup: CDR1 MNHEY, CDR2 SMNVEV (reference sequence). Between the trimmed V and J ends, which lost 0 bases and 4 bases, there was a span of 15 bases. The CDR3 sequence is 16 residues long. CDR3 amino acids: CASSLSRHPSSYGYTF. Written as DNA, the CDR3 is TGTGCCAGCAGTTTATCCCGTCATCCTTCGAGCTATGGCTACACCTTC.

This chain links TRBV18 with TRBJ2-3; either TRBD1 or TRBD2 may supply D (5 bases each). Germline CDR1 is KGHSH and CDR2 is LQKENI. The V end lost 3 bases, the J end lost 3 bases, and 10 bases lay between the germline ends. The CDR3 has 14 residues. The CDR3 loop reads CASSPPGPTDTQYF. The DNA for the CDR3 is TGTGCCAGCTCACCCCCGGGGCCAACAGATACGCAGTATTTT.

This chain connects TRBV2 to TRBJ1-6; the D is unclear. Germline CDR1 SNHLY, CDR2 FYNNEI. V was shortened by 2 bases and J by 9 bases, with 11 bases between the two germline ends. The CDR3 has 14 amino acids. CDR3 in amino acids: CASSEPSGISPLHF. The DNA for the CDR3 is TGTGCCAGCAGTGAACCATCCGGGATTTCACCCCTCCACTTT.

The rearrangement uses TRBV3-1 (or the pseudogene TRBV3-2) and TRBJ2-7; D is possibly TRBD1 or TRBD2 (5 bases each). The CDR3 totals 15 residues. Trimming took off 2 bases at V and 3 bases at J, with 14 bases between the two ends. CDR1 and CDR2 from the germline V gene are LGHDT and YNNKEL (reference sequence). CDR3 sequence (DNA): TGTGCCAGCAGCCAACAATCGGGGCCCTTCTACGAGCAGTACTTC. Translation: CASSQQSGPFYEQYF.

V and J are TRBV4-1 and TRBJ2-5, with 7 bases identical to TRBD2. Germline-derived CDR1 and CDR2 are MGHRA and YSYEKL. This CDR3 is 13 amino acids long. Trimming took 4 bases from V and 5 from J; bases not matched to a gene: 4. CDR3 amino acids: CASSLLASETQYF. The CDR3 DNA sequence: TGCGCCAGCAGCCTACTAGCGTCGGAGACCCAGTACTTC.

CDR3 sequence (DNA): TGTGCCAGCAATACCTCCCCGGGGGGGGGCACAGATACGCAGTATTTT. Its translation is CASNTSPGGGTDTQYF. The V gene is TRBV28, the J gene TRBJ2-3; TRBD2 matches 8 bases. In germline, CDR1 is MDHEN, CDR2 SYDVKM. The V segment lost 7 bases and the J segment 1 base; nucleotides outside the gene matches: 10. This CDR3 spans 16 amino acids. The whole variable domain, filled in from reference TRBV28 and TRBJ2-3, reads DVKVTQSSRYLVKRTGEKVFLECVQDMDHENMFWYRQDPGLGLRLIYFSYDVKMKEKGDIPEGYSVSREKKERFSLILESASTNQTSMYLCASNTSPGGGTDTQYFGPGTRLTVL.

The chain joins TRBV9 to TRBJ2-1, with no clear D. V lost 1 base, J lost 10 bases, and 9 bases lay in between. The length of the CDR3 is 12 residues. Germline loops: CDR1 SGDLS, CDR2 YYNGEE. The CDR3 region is CASSVNMGEQFF. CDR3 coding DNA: TGTGCCAGCAGCGTAAATATGGGGGAGCAGTTCTTC.

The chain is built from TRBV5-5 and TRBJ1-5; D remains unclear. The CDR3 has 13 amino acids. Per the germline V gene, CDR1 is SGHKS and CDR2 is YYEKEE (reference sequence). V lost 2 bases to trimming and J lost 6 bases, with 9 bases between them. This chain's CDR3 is CASSLVVGQPQHF. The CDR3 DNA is TGTGCCAGCAGCTTAGTGGTTGGTCAGCCCCAGCATTTT.